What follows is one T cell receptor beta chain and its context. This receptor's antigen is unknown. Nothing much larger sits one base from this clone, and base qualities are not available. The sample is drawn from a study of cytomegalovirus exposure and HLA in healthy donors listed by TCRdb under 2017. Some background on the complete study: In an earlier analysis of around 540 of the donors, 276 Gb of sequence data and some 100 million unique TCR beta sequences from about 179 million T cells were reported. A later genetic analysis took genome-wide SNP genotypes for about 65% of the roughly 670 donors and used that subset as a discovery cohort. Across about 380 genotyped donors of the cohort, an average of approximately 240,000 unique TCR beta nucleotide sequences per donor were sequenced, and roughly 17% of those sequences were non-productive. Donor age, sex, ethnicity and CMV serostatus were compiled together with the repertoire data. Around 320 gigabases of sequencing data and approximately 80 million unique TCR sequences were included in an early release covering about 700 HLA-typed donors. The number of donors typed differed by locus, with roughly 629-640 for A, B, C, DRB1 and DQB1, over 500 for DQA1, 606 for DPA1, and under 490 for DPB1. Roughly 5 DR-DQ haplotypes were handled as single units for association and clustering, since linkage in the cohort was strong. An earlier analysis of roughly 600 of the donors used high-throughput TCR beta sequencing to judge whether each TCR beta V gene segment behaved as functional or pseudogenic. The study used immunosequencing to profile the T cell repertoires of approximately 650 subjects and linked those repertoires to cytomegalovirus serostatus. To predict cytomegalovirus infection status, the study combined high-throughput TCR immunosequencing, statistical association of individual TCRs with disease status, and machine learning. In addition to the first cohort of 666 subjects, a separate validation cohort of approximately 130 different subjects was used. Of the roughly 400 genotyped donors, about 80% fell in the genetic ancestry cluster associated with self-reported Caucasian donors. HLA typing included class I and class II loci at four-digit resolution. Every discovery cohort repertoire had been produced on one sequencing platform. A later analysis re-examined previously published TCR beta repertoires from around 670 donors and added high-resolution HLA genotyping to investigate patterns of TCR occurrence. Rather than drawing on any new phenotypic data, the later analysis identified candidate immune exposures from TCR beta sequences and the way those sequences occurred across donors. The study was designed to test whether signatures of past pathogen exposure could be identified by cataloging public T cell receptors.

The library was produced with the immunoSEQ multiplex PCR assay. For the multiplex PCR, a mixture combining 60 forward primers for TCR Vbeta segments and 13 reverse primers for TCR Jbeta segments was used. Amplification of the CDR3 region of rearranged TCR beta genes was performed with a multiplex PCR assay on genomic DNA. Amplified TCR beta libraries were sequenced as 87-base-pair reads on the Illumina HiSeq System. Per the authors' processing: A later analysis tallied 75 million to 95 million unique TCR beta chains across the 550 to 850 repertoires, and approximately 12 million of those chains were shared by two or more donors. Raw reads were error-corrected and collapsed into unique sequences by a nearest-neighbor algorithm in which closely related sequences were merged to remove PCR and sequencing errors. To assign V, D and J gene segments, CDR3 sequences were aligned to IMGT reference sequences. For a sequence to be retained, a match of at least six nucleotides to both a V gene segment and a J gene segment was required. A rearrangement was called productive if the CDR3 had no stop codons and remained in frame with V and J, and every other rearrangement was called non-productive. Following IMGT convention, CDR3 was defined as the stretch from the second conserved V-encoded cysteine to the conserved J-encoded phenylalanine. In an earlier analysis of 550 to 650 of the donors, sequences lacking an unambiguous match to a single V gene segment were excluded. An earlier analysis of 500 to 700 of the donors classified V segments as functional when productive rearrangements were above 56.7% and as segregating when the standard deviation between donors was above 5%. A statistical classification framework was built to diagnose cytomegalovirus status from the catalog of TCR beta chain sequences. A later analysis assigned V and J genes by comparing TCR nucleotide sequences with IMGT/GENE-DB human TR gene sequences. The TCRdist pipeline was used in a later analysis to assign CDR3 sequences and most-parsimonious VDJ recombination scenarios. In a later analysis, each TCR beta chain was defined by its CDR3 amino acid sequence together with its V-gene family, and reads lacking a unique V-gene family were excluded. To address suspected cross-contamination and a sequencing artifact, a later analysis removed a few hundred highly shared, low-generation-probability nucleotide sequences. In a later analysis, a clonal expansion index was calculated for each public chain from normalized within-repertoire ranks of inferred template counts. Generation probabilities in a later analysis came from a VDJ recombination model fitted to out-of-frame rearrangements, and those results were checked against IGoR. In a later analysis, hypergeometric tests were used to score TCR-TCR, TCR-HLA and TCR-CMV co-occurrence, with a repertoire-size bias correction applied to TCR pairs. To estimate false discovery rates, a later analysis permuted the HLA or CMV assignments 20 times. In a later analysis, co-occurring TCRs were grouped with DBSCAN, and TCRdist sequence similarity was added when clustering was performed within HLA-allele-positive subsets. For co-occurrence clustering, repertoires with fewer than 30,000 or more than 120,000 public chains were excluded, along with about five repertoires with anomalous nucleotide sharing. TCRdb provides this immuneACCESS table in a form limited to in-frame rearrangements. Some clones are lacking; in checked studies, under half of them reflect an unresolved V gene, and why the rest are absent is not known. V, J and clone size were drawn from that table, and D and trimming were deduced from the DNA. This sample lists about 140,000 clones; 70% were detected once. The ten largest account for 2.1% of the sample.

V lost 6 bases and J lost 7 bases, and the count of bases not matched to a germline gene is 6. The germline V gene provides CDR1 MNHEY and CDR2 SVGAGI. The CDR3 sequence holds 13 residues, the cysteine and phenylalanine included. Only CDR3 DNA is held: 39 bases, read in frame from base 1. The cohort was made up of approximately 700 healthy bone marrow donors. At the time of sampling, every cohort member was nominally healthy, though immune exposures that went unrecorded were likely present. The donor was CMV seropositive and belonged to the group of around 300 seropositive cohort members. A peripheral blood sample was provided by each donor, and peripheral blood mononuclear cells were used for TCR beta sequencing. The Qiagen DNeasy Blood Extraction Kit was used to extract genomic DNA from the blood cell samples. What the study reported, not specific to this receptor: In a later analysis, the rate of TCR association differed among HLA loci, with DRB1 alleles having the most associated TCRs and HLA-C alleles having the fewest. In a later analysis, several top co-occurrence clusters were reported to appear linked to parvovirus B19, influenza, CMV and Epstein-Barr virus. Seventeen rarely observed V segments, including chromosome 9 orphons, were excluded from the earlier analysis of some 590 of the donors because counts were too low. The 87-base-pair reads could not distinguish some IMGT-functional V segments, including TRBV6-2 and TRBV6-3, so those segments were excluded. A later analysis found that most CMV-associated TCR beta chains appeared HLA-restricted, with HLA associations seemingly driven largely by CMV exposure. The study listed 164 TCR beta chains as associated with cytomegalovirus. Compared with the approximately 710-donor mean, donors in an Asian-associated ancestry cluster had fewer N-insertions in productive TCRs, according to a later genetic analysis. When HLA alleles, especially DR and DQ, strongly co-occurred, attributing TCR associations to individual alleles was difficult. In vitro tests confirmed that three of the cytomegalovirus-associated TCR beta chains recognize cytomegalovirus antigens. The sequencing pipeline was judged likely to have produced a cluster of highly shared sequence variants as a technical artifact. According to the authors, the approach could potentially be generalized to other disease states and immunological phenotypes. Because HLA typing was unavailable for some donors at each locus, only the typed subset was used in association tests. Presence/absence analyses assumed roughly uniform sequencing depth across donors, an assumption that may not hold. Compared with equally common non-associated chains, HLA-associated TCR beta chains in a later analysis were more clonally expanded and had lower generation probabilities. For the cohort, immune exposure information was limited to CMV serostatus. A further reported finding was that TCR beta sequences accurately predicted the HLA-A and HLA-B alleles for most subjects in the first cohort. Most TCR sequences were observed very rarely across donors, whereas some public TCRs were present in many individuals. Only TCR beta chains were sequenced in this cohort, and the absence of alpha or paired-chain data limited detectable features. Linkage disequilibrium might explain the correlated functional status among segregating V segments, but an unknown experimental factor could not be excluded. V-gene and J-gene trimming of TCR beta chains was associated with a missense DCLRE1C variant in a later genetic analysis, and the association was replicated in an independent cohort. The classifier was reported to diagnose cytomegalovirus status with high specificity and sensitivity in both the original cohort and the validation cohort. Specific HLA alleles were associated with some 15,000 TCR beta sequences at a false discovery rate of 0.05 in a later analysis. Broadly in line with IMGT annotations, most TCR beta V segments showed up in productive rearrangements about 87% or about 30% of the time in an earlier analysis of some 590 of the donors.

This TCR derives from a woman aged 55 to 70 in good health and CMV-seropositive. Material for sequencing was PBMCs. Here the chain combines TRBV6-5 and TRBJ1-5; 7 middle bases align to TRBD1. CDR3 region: CASRTGMNQPQHF. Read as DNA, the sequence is TGTGCCAGCAGGACAGGGATGAACCAGCCCCAGCATTTT.